This T cell receptor (beta chain) was documented in a study of blood T cells in healthy people across ages. Germline CDR1 and CDR2: MNHNS and SASEGT. The V and J ends lost 0 bases and 4 bases, in that order; junction bases with no gene match: 10. The CDR3 has 17 amino acids. Next came a second PCR, run for roughly 6 to 11 cycles, which used a sample-barcoded 5' primer along with a J-beta primer mix. A 12-random-nucleotide template-switch adaptor tagged each cDNA molecule. TCRdb reanalysed the 5' RACE reads using MiXCR and keeps one entry per CDR3 protein. The sample includes about 940,000 distinct CDR3 sequences, about 48% seen only once; the top ten take over 10%.

Sequences were obtained from blood. This clonotype originated in a young man in good health. J is TRBJ2-3 and V is TRBV6-1, with 7 bases fitting TRBD1. The chain's CDR3 is CASSEARGPASSDTQYF. The DNA for the CDR3 is TGTGCCAGCAGTGAAGCAAGGGGGCCAGCGTCATCAGATACGCAGTATTTT.